This is a list of T cell receptor beta chains from one sample in a study of cytomegalovirus exposure and HLA in healthy donors. Measured with immunoSEQ multiplex PCR; TCRdb has only the in-frame clones, and not every one. The sample lists about 150,000 clones, more than 60% occurring once. Sequencing was carried out using PBMCs. The receptors here all came from a man aged 18 to 29 in good health and CMV-seropositive. Each CDR3 is given with its conserved first and last residue. A D gene is named only where the DNA matches it firmly. Clone size is not always given. Where it is, it says once, few, many or a class for expanded clones.

J gene	V gene	D gene	clone size	CDR3 protein	CDR3 DNA
TRBJ2-1	TRBV19	TRBD2	once	CASSPSSGRVDEQFF	TGTGCCAGCTCCCCTTCTAGCGGGAGAGTCGATGAGCAGTTCTTC
TRBJ1-1	TRBV10-3	.	few	CAISGVGVNTEAFF	TGTGCCATCAGTGGAGTGGGAGTGAACACTGAAGCTTTCTTT
TRBJ2-7	TRBV4-1	.	.	CASSQEWQAGSSYEQYF	TGCGCCAGCAGCCAAGAGTGGCAGGCGGGGAGCTCCTACGAGCAGTACTTC
TRBJ2-7	TRBV6-6	.	few	CASSYASDPLLYEQYF	TGTGCCAGCAGTTACGCTAGCGACCCTTTGTTATACGAGCAGTACTTC
TRBJ2-2	TRBV5-1	TRBD2	.	CASSLAPSGNDGELFF	TGCGCCAGCAGCTTGGCCCCTAGCGGGAATGACGGGGAGCTGTTTTTT
TRBJ1-2	TRBV5-1	TRBD1	.	CASSYIGQGYGYPF	TGCGCCAGCAGCTACATAGGACAGGGGTATGGCTACCCCTTC
TRBJ2-2	TRBV11-3	.	.	CASSPRTGRGPGELFF	TGTGCCAGCAGCCCCCGGACAGGGAGGGGGCCCGGGGAGCTGTTTTTT
TRBJ1-5	TRBV6-1	.	.	CASQSRNQPQHF	TGTGCCAGCCAGTCCCGCAATCAGCCCCAGCATTTT
TRBJ2-7	TRBV27	.	.	CASIPRAGLNSYEQYF	TGTGCCAGCATCCCCCGGGCAGGGCTAAACTCCTACGAGCAGTACTTC
TRBJ2-1	TRBV5-6	.	few	CATSTLIWEQGRRNEQFF	TGTGCCACCAGTACCTTGATTTGGGAACAGGGTCGTCGGAATGAGCAGTTCTTC
TRBJ1-1	TRBV30	.	.	CAAEGMNTEAFF	TGTGCGGCGGAGGGCATGAACACTGAAGCTTTCTTT
TRBJ2-7	TRBV2	TRBD2	few	CASGASGSGYEQYF	TGTGCCAGCGGTGCTAGCGGGAGTGGCTACGAGCAGTACTTC
TRBJ1-5	TRBV28	TRBD1	few	CASSDRGRDQPQHF	TGTGCCAGCAGTGACAGGGGGCGCGATCAGCCCCAGCATTTT
TRBJ2-3	TRBV30	TRBD2	few	CAWRPTSGRGDTQYF	TGTGCCTGGAGGCCGACTAGCGGGAGGGGAGATACGCAGTATTTT
TRBJ2-7	TRBV15	TRBD1	.	CATSRKTGDYEQYF	TGTGCCACCAGCAGAAAGACAGGGGACTACGAGCAGTACTTC
TRBJ2-1	TRBV10-3	.	.	CAINFDRSDNEQFF	TGTGCCATCAATTTTGACAGGTCCGACAATGAGCAGTTCTTC
TRBJ1-5	TRBV7-2	.	.	CASSLGGGQPQHF	TGTGCCAGCAGCTTAGGTGGGGGGCAGCCCCAGCATTTT
TRBJ2-5	TRBV29-1	TRBD2	.	CSVKASGRAGETQYF	TGCAGCGTCAAAGCCAGCGGGAGGGCCGGGGAGACCCAGTACTTC
TRBJ2-3	TRBV6-5	.	once	CASSYLRDGADTQYF	TGTGCCAGCAGTTATTTGCGGGATGGCGCAGATACGCAGTATTTT
TRBJ2-3	TRBV19	.	.	CATDGGRTDTQYF	TGTGCCACCGATGGGGGGAGAACAGATACGCAGTATTTT
TRBJ1-6	TRBV5-1	.	.	CASRLEAGNSPLHF	TGCGCCAGCAGATTGGAGGCAGGGAATTCACCCCTCCACTTT
TRBJ1-6	TRBV20-1	.	.	CSARVGRALHF	TGCAGTGCTAGAGTGGGCAGGGCCCTCCACTTT
TRBJ2-1	TRBV19	TRBD1	few	CASSKGAASYNEQFF	TGTGCCAGTAGTAAGGGGGCAGCCTCCTACAATGAGCAGTTCTTC
TRBJ2-7	TRBV6-6	.	.	CASSSQVYEQYF	TGTGCCAGCAGCTCACAGGTCTACGAGCAGTACTTC
TRBJ1-1	TRBV18	.	.	CASSRTENTEAFF	TGTGCCAGCTCACGGACAGAGAACACTGAAGCTTTCTTT
TRBJ2-7	TRBV7-2	TRBD2	.	CASSFTSAQGNEQYF	TGTGCCAGCAGCTTTACTAGCGCCCAAGGCAACGAGCAGTACTTC
TRBJ2-1	TRBV18	.	.	CASSLNRGNEQFF	TGTGCCAGCTCACTAAATCGGGGCAATGAGCAGTTCTTC
TRBJ2-4	TRBV4-1	.	.	CASSHPTLQVQYF	TGCGCCAGCAGCCACCCCACCCTACAGGTTCAGTACTTC
TRBJ1-2	TRBV9	.	once	CASSVDSYGYTF	TGTGCCAGCAGCGTTGACAGCTATGGCTACACCTTC
TRBJ2-1	TRBV29-1	TRBD2	few	CSVDRLAGGVSEQFF	TGCAGCGTTGACCGACTAGCGGGAGGGGTGTCTGAGCAGTTCTTC
TRBJ2-7	TRBV28	.	.	CASSPRRFESYEQYF	TGTGCCAGCAGCCCCCGGAGGTTCGAGTCCTACGAGCAGTACTTC
TRBJ1-5	TRBV7-9	TRBD1	.	CASSFAGQGNQPQHF	TGTGCCAGCAGCTTCGCGGGACAGGGGAATCAGCCCCAGCATTTT
TRBJ1-1	TRBV6-5	.	once	CASSGPVGDTEAFF	TGTGCCAGCAGTGGCCCGGTCGGAGACACTGAAGCTTTCTTT
TRBJ2-7	TRBV27	TRBD1	.	CASSIGTGGAEQYF	TGTGCCAGCAGTATCGGGACAGGGGGCGCCGAGCAGTACTTC
TRBJ1-5	TRBV4-1	.	.	CASSQLLFLQPQHF	TGCGCCAGCAGCCAACTCCTCTTCCTTCAGCCCCAGCATTTT
TRBJ2-5	TRBV11-2	.	once	CASSLRGYGVEETQYF	TGTGCCAGCAGCTTACGGGGTTACGGAGTGGAGGAGACCCAGTACTTC
TRBJ1-4	TRBV27	.	few	CASSQGHREKLFF	TGTGCCAGCAGTCAGGGACATCGCGAAAAACTGTTTTTT
TRBJ2-7	TRBV7-2	.	.	CASSRTSSTTSYEQYF	TGTGCCAGCAGCCGAACTAGCTCCACCACCTCCTACGAGCAGTACTTC
TRBJ1-1	TRBV7-8	.	.	CASNLNRLTEAFF	TGTGCCAGCAACTTAAACAGGTTAACTGAAGCTTTCTTT
TRBJ2-7	TRBV19	TRBD1	.	CASSGTGGYEQYF	TGTGCCAGTAGTGGGACAGGGGGTTACGAGCAGTACTTC
TRBJ2-6	TRBV5-4	.	few	CASSFGDSISGANVLTF	TGTGCCAGCAGCTTTGGGGACTCTATCTCTGGGGCCAACGTCCTGACTTTC
TRBJ1-1	TRBV7-3	.	.	CASSQQGGTEAFF	TGTGCCAGCAGTCAACAGGGTGGAACTGAAGCTTTCTTT
TRBJ1-5	TRBV7-9	TRBD1	.	CASSVGQTQPQHF	TGTGCCAGCAGCGTGGGACAGACCCAGCCCCAGCATTTT
TRBJ1-5	TRBV6-5	TRBD1	.	CTSSEDRGSNQPQHF	TGTACCAGCAGCGAGGACAGGGGCTCCAATCAGCCCCAGCATTTT
TRBJ1-2	TRBV15	TRBD1	.	CATSSGTALGYTF	TGTGCCACCAGCTCCGGGACAGCGCTTGGCTACACCTTC
TRBJ1-2	TRBV5-8	.	.	CASSVNRVAGYTF	TGTGCCAGCAGTGTAAACAGGGTTGCGGGCTACACCTTC
TRBJ1-1	TRBV14	.	.	CASSQGAALNTEAFF	TGTGCCAGCAGCCAAGGGGCAGCACTGAACACTGAAGCTTTCTTT